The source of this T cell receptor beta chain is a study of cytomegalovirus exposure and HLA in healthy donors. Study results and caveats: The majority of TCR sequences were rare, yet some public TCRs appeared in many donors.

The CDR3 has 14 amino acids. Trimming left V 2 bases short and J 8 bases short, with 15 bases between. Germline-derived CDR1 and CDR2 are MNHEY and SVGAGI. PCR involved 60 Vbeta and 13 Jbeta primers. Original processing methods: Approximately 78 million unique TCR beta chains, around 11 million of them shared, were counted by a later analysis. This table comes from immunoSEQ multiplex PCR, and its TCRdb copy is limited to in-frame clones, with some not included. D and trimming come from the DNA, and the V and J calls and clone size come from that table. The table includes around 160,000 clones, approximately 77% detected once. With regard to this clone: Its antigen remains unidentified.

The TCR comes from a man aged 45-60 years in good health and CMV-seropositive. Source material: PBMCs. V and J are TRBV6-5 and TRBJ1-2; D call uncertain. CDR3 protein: CASSYLNSPRGYTF. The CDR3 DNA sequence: TGTGCCAGCAGTTACCTAAACTCACCCCGCGGCTACACCTTC.